This T cell receptor beta chain was profiled in a study of memory CD4+ T cells and cytomegalovirus serostatus (dated by TCRdb to the late 2010s). Study-wide context: The 33 healthy Belgian adults in the cohort included 9 who were CMV seropositive and around 25 who were CMV seronegative. CD4+ memory TCRbeta repertoires of a Belgian cohort with known cytomegalovirus serostatus were sequenced in order to replicate a published TCR-based CMV serostatus classifier.

Results the study describes overall, beyond this receptor: Among the roughly 160 previously reported CMV-associated TCRbeta sequences, 60 to 70 showed up in the CD4+ memory repertoires, with each one found in between one and five individuals. The results were read as suggesting that the CMV-associated TCR signature is, for the most part, present in the CD4+ memory repertoire. Only CD4+CD45RO+ memory cells were sequenced, in contrast to the original study, which included naive and memory CD4+ and CD8+ populations. The original-framework classifier achieved a median bootstrapped AUC of approximately 0.94 with a 95% CI of 0.76-1.00 on the Belgian cohort. For predicting CMV serostatus, the median bootstrapped AUC was 0.95 using the original framework and roughly 0.91 using a US-trained random forest.

Details on this clone: No antigen is known for it. Base qualities were left out, and no much larger clone turns up one base away.

Genomic DNA was extracted from sorted cells with the Quick-DNA Microprep Kit. Amplification of TCRbeta DNA was done with the immunoSEQ hsTCRbeta kit, following the protocol from the manufacturer. An Illumina MiSeq instrument was used to sequence the TCRbeta libraries. The study's processing was this. Following removal of out-of-frame sequences, about 2,200,000 distinct TCRbeta sequences were retained, with an average of roughly 71,000 per individual. Each individual was scored by the count of 150 to 200 previously reported CMV-associated TCRbeta sequences and the total productive distinct TCRbeta count. A beta-binomial model was reimplemented in Python, and scikit-learn random forests with default parameters were trained on data from the US cohort. Classifier performance on the Belgian cohort was summarized as median AUC with percentile confidence intervals over 10,000 bootstrap iterations. TCRdb limited this immuneACCESS table to in-frame rearrangements with V and J called. A share of clones is missing; checked studies link under half to unresolved V genes, and the rest is unexplained. V and J calls and clone size come straight from that table; D and trimming were deduced from the DNA. The sample table records 50,000 or so clones; under 90% of these occur just once. The ten largest clones capture roughly 0.59% of the sample.

The CDR3 numbers 14 residues from cysteine through phenylalanine. The CDR3 DNA has 42 bases and is translated from base 1. CDR1 MDHEN and CDR2 SYDVKM are derived from the germline V gene. V trim: 6 bases; J trim: 4 bases; unmatched bases: 5. Single viable CD3+CD4+CD8-CD45RO+ cells were sorted as memory CD4+ T cells on a FACSAria II. CMV serostatus was determined with a Roche Elecsys assay detecting serum IgG against CMV pp150, pp28, p38 and p52. After thawing, total CD4+ T cells were enriched by positive selection with CD4 magnetic microbeads. The samples came from a different study that was designed specifically to examine the CD4+ T cell memory repertoire. Peripheral blood mononuclear cells were isolated and cryopreserved according to standard operating procedures, and serum was stored at -80 degrees C. The staining relied on CD3-PerCP (BW264/56), CD4-APC (RPA-T4), CD45RO-PE (UCHT1) and CD8-Pacific Orange (3B5) antibodies, and Sytox blue was used to exclude non-viable cells.

Sequenced: memory CD4+ T cells from blood. This chain joins TRBV28 to TRBJ1-1; the junction holds 10 bases that match TRBD1. This receptor was obtained from an adult in good health and CMV-seronegative. The CDR3 region has the sequence CASRGQGRGTEAFF. The nucleotide sequence is TGTGCCAGCAGGGGACAGGGGAGGGGCACTGAAGCTTTCTTT.